This TCR beta chain is drawn from a study of PD-L1 blockade in urothelial cancer. In the study overall: In terms of prior chemotherapy, patients had received 0 to 3 regimens. Blood analyses occurred 3 weeks (second dose) and 6 weeks post treatment start. Each blood sample yielded a median of around 150,000 T cells.

Sequencing was performed with immunoSEQ multiplex PCR; in TCRdb, only in-frame clones are kept and a portion is missing. The sample lists 37,000 or so clones, 84% occurring once. The time point: pretreatment peripheral blood. The CDR3 sequence is 16 residues long. V dropped 0 bases and J dropped 6 bases, with 15 bases sitting between them. In germline, CDR1 is PRHDT, CDR2 FYEKMQ (reference sequence). This rearrangement joins TRBV13 to TRBJ1-5, with a possible D match to TRBD1 (6 bases). The TCR sequence derives from a man in his 60s with urothelial cancer. The sample was PBMCs, taken around atezolizumab (anti-PD-L1) treatment. The CDR3 spells CASSLGIQGKGQPQHF. The DNA for the CDR3 is TGTGCCAGCAGCTTAGGAATACAGGGAAAGGGTCAGCCCCAGCATTTT.